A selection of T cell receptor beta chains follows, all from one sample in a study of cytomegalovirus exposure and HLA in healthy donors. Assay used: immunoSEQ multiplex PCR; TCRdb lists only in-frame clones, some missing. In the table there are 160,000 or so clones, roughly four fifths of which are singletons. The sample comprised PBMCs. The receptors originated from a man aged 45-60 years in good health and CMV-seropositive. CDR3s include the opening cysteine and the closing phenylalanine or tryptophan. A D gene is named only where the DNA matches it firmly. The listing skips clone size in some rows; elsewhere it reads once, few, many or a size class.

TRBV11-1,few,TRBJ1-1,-,TGTGCCAGCAGCCCCCACACCACGGAAGCTTTCTTT,CASSPHTTEAFF
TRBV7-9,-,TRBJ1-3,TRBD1,TGTGCCAGCAGCCGACAGGGGTCGATCTCTGGAAACACCATATATTTT,CASSRQGSISGNTIYF
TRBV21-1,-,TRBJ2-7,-,TGTGCCAGCAGCCTGCTCAGCGGACGGAAAACGTGGGAGCAGTACTTC,CASSLLSGRKTWEQYF
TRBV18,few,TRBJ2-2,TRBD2,TGTGCCAGCCTAGGAGGACTAGCGAACACCGGGGAGCTGTTTTTT,CASLGGLANTGELFF
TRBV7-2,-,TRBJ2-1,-,TGTGCCAGCAGCTTAGTCAGATACAATGAGCAGTTCTTC,CASSLVRYNEQFF
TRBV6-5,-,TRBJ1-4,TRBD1,TGTGCCAGCAACGAACAGGGGTTAAGGGATGAAAAACTGTTTTTT,CASNEQGLRDEKLFF
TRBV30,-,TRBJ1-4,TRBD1,TGTGCCTGGGGCCGTACAGGGGGAGAAGAAAAACTGTTTTTT,CAWGRTGGEEKLFF
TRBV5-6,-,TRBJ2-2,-,TGTGCCAGCAGCGGGGACTCGGGGTGGGAGCTGTTTTTT,CASSGDSGWELFF
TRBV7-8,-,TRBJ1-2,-,TGTGCCAGCAGCTGGGAGGGTGAAGCTAACTATGGCTACACCTTC,CASSWEGEANYGYTF
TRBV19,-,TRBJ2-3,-,TGTGCCAGTAGTATTAGCCGCGGTTTTACGGATACGCAGTATTTT,CASSISRGFTDTQYF
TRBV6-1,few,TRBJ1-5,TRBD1,TGTGCCAGCAGTGAGACAGGGGGAGGCCAGCCCCAGCATTTT,CASSETGGGQPQHF
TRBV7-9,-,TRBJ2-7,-,TGTGCCAGCAGCTTAGACAGGATTTACGAGCAGTACTTC,CASSLDRIYEQYF
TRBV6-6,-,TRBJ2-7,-,TGTGCCAGCAGCTGGGCTAGCGTGAGCTCCTACGAGCAGTACTTC,CASSWASVSSYEQYF
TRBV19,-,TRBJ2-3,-,TGTGCCAGTAGCGTTCTGCGGGCAGCAGATACGCAGTATTTT,CASSVLRAADTQYF
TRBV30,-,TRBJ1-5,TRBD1,TGTGCCTGGAGTCGGACAGGCCCGGTACAGCCCCAGCATTTT,CAWSRTGPVQPQHF
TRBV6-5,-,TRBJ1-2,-,TGTGCCAGCAGGGAGACAGGCTATGGCTACACCTTC,CASRETGYGYTF
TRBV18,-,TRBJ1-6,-,TGTGCCAGCTCACCAGCGGACTCTCCACCCCTCCACTTT,CASSPADSPPLHF
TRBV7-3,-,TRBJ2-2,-,TGTGCCAGCAGCTTATTTCCAGGACTGAACACCGGGGAGCTGTTTTTT,CASSLFPGLNTGELFF
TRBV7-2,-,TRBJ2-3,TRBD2,TGTGCCAGCAGCTTAGTAGCTAGCGGGGGTGGCACAGATACGCAGTATTTT,CASSLVASGGGTDTQYF
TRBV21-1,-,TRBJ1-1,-,TGTGCCAGCAGCGAAGAAGTAGGCGGGACTGAAGCTTTCTTT,CASSEEVGGTEAFF
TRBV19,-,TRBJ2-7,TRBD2,TGTGCCAGTAGTATGGGGGGGTACTACGAGCAGTACTTC,CASSMGGYYEQYF
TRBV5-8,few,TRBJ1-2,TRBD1,TGTGCCAGCAGTTATGACAGGGCCTATGGCTACACCTTC,CASSYDRAYGYTF
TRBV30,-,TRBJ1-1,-,TGTGCCTGGAGTGGTACAGGCGGGGTGAACACTGAAGCTTTCTTT,CAWSGTGGVNTEAFF
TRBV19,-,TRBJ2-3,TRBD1,TGTGCCAGTAGTATCCGACAGGGGGCAGATACGCAGTATTTT,CASSIRQGADTQYF
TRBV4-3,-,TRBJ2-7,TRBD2,TGCGCCAGCAGCCAAGACCCTCAGACTAGCGGGAGACGTCTGGGGTACGAGCAGTACTTC,CASSQDPQTSGRRLGYEQYF
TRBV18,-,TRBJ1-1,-,TGTGCCAGCTCACCATCGGTAGATCACACTGAAGCTTTCTTT,CASSPSVDHTEAFF
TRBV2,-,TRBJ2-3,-,TGTGCCAGCAGTGAGTCCAGGAGCACAGATACGCAGTATTTT,CASSESRSTDTQYF
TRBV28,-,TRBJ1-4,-,TGTGCCAGCAGCCCCACGGGACATGGCTCCGGACGGGAAGAAAAACTGTTTTTT,CASSPTGHGSGREEKLFF
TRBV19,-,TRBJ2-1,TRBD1,TGTGCCAGTAGTATAGGACAGGGGGTAATTGAGCAGTTCTTC,CASSIGQGVIEQFF
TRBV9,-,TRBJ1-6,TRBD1,TGTGCCAGCAGCGTAGGAGGGACAGTAGGCAATTCACCCCTCCACTTT,CASSVGGTVGNSPLHF
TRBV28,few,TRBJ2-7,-,TGTGCCAGCAGTTCGGCCTACGAGCAGTACTTC,CASSSAYEQYF
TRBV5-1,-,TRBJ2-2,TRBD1,TGCGCCAGCAACGACAGGGGGGACACCGGGGAGCTGTTTTTT,CASNDRGDTGELFF